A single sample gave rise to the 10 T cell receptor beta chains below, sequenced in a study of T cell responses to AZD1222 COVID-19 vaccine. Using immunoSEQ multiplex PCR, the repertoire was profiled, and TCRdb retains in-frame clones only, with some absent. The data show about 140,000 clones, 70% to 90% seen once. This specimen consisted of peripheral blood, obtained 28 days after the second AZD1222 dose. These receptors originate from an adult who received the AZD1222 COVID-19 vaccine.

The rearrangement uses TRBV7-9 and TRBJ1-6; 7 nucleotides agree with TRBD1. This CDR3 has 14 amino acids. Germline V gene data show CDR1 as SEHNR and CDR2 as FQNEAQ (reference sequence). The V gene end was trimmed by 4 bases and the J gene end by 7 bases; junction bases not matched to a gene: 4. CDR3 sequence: CASSSDRDNSPLHF. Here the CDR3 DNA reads TGTGCCAGCAGCTCAGACAGGGACAATTCACCCCTCCACTTT.

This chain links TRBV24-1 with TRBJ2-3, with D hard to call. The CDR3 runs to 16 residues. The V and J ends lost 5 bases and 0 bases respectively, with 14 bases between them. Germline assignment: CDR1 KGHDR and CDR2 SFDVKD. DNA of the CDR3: TGTGCCACCAGTGTATCCGACAAAGCTAGCACAGATACGCAGTATTTT. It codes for CATSVSDKASTDTQYF.

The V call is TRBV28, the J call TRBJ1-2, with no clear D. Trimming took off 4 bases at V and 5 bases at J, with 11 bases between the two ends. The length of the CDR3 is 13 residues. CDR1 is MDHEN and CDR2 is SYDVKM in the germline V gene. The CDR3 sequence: CASSSGIAYGYTF. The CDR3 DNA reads TGTGCCAGCAGTTCCGGAATCGCTTATGGCTACACCTTC.

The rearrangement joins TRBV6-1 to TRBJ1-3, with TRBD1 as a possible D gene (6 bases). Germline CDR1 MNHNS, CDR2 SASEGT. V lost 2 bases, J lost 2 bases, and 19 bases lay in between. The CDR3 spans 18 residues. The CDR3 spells CASSERSLYAGAGNTIYF. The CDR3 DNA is TGTGCCAGCAGTGAAAGGTCCCTTTACGCAGGGGCTGGAAACACCATATATTTT.

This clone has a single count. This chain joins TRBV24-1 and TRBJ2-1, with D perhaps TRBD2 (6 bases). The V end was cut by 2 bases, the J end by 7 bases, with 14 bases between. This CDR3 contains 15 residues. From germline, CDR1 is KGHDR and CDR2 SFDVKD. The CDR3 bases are TGTGCCACCAGTGATTCAACCACGGGGGAAAATGAGCAGTTCTTC. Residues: CATSDSTTGENEQFF.

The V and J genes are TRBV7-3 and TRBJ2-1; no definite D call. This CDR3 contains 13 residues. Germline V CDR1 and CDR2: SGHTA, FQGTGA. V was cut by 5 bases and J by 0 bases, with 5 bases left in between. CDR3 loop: CASSLDSYNEQFF. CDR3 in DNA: TGTGCCAGCAGCCTCGACTCCTACAATGAGCAGTTCTTC.

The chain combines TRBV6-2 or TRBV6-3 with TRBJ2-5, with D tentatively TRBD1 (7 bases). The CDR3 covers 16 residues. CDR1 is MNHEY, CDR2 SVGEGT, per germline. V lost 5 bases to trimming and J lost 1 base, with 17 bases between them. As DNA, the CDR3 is TGTGCCAGCAGTAGACAGGGACTGAGTCTCCAAGAGACCCAGTACTTC. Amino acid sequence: CASSRQGLSLQETQYF.

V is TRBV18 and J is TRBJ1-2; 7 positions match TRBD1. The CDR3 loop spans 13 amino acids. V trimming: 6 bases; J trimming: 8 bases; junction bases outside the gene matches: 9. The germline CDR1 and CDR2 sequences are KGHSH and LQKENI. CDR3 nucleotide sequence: TGTGCCAGCTCTCCCGACAGGGAGAACGGCTACACCTTC. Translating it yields CASSPDRENGYTF.

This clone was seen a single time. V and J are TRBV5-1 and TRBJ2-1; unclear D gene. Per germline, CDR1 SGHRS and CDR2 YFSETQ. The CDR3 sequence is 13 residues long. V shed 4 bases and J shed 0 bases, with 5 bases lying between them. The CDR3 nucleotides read TGCGCCAGCAGCGAGAGCTCCTACAATGAGCAGTTCTTC. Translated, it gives CASSESSYNEQFF.

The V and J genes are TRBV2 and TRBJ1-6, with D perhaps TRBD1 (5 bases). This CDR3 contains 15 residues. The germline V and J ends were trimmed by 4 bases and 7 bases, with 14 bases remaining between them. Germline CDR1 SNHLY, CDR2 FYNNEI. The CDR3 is CASSGNQGANSPLHF. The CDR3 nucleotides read TGTGCCAGCAGTGGTAACCAGGGAGCGAATTCACCCCTCCACTTT.